The rows below give T cell receptor beta chains drawn from one sample of a study of a mutant IDH1 vaccine in newly diagnosed glioma. The method was immunoSEQ multiplex PCR; TCRdb's version includes in-frame clones alone and lacks a portion of them. The table shows some 60,000 clones, with under 85% occurring only once. No antigen has been assigned to these receptors. This specimen was PBMCs, taken from a glioma patient whose treatment included an IDH1 peptide vaccine. These receptors all stem from a young man with glioma. Both conserved end residues are part of each CDR3. D genes are given only for firm matches. A clone size is listed for some rows: how often the clone was seen (once, few, many), or a class if it is expanded.

TRBD2,TRBV29-1,NA,TRBJ2-5,CSVWTGGETQYF,TGCAGCGTTTGGACGGGAGGAGAGACCCAGTACTTC
NA,TRBV5-1,NA,TRBJ2-2,CASSPGALLTGELFF,TGCGCCAGCAGCCCCGGGGCTCTCCTGACCGGGGAGCTGTTTTTT
NA,TRBV27,NA,TRBJ1-2,CASRNLDRSYGYTF,TGTGCCAGCAGGAACCTCGACAGGAGCTATGGCTACACCTTC
NA,TRBV5-1,NA,TRBJ2-5,CASSLGLGGQETQYF,TGCGCCAGCAGCTTGGGCCTCGGGGGACAAGAGACCCAGTACTTC
NA,TRBV25-1,NA,TRBJ1-4,CASSNREYNEKLFF,TGTGCCAGCAGTAACAGGGAATATAATGAAAAACTGTTTTTT
TRBD1,TRBV19,NA,TRBJ2-7,CASKAGTDSYEQYF,TGTGCCAGTAAAGCCGGGACAGACAGCTACGAGCAGTACTTC
TRBD1,TRBV25-1,NA,TRBJ1-1,CASSRFTGANTEAFF,TGTGCCAGCAGTCGTTTCACAGGGGCTAACACTGAAGCTTTCTTT
TRBD1,TRBV13,NA,TRBJ1-2,CASSLVSGGYGYTF,TGTGCCAGCAGCTTAGTATCAGGGGGCTATGGCTACACCTTC
TRBD1,TRBV7-9,NA,TRBJ2-5,CASSSMATGGNRETQYF,TGTGCCAGCAGTTCCATGGCCACAGGGGGAAATAGAGAGACCCAGTACTTC
NA,TRBV28,NA,TRBJ2-5,CASKGPARETQYF,TGTGCCAGCAAAGGACCTGCACGAGAGACCCAGTACTTC
NA,TRBV5-6,NA,TRBJ2-1,CASSLVGFYEQFF,TGTGCCAGCAGCTTGGTGGGCTTCTATGAGCAGTTCTTC
NA,TRBV15,NA,TRBJ2-3,CATSRDLSSGLTTDTQYF,TGTGCCACCAGCAGAGACCTTAGTAGCGGACTTACCACAGATACGCAGTATTTT
NA,TRBV20-1,few,TRBJ1-1,CSAPRGEAFF,TGCAGTGCTCCGCGAGGGGAAGCTTTCTTT
TRBD2,TRBV6-5,NA,TRBJ2-7,CASSYAGVRSYEQYF,TGTGCCAGCAGTTACGCGGGGGTCCGCTCCTACGAGCAGTACTTC
NA,TRBV18,NA,TRBJ1-1,CASSPGTPEAFF,TGTGCCAGCTCACCCGGGACCCCCGAAGCTTTCTTT
NA,TRBV29-1,NA,TRBJ2-5,CSVEVRVVSRALGQETQYF,TGCAGCGTTGAAGTTCGAGTTGTCTCCCGGGCCCTGGGACAAGAGACCCAGTACTTC
TRBD1,TRBV5-8,NA,TRBJ1-5,CASSFGEQGDQPQHF,TGTGCCAGCAGCTTTGGGGAACAGGGGGATCAGCCCCAGCATTTT
NA,TRBV13,medium-sized,TRBJ1-4,CASSLSGGVDTNEKLFF,TGTGCCAGCAGTCTTAGCGGGGGGGTAGATACTAATGAAAAACTGTTTTTT
TRBD2,TRBV2,NA,TRBJ2-1,CASSGTSGVNEQFF,TGTGCCAGCAGTGGGACTAGCGGGGTCAATGAGCAGTTCTTC
NA,TRBV5-8,NA,TRBJ2-3,CASSLGSGSTDTQYF,TGTGCCAGCAGCTTGGGGAGTGGGAGCACAGATACGCAGTATTTT
NA,TRBV10-1,NA,TRBJ1-1,CAMRLAVMNTEAFF,TGCGCCATGCGGTTGGCAGTGATGAACACTGAAGCTTTCTTT
TRBD1,TRBV5-1,NA,TRBJ1-2,CASSLAGTGGIYGYTF,TGCGCCAGCAGCTTGGCTGGGACAGGGGGTATCTATGGCTACACCTTC
NA,TRBV5-1,NA,TRBJ2-5,CASSLGVETQYF,TGCGCCAGCAGCCTGGGGGTTGAGACCCAGTACTTC
TRBD1,TRBV7-2,NA,TRBJ1-1,CASSFDRVQAFF,TGTGCCAGCAGCTTCGACAGGGTTCAAGCTTTCTTT
NA,TRBV28,NA,TRBJ2-3,CASSFSGADTQYF,TGTGCCAGCAGTTTTTCGGGGGCAGATACGCAGTATTTT
TRBD2,TRBV5-4,NA,TRBJ2-7,CASSLGTSGSLSYEQYF,TGTGCCAGCAGCCTCGGGACTAGCGGGAGCCTCTCCTACGAGCAGTACTTC
NA,TRBV7-3,NA,TRBJ1-1,CASSPRDPSNTEAFF,TGTGCCAGCAGCCCGCGGGACCCCTCGAACACTGAAGCTTTCTTT
NA,TRBV19,NA,TRBJ1-6,CASSIDNNSPLHF,TGTGCCAGTAGTATAGACAACAATTCACCCCTCCACTTT
NA,TRBV5-1,NA,TRBJ1-1,CASSSSRRSQQNTEAFF,TGCGCCAGCAGCTCCTCAAGGCGGTCTCAGCAGAACACTGAAGCTTTCTTT
TRBD2,TRBV6-6,NA,TRBJ2-1,CASSYSIRTRGNEQFF,TGTGCCAGCAGTTACTCGATTAGGACTAGGGGCAATGAGCAGTTCTTC
NA,TRBV19,NA,TRBJ1-3,CASSPYNPTGNTIYF,TGTGCCAGTAGCCCATACAACCCAACAGGAAACACCATATATTTT
NA,TRBV7-2,NA,TRBJ1-1,CASSPIPAGVREAFF,TGTGCCAGCAGCCCTATACCAGCCGGGGTGCGAGAAGCTTTCTTT
NA,TRBV9,once,TRBJ1-1,CASSVTWGQSSEAFF,TGTGCCAGCAGCGTAACCTGGGGCCAAAGCTCTGAAGCTTTCTTT
TRBD2,TRBV9,NA,TRBJ2-3,CASSVAGAGGSTDTQYF,TGTGCCAGCAGCGTAGCAGGTGCGGGGGGGAGCACAGATACGCAGTATTTT
NA,TRBV5-1,once,TRBJ1-2,CASSLGAGGQGLNYGYTF,TGCGCCAGCAGCTTGGGAGCTGGGGGGCAGGGCCTTAACTATGGCTACACCTTC
NA,TRBV27,NA,TRBJ2-4,CASSTYLRGRREKHF,TGTGCCAGCAGTACCTACCTCCGGGGGAGGAGGGAGAAACACTTC
TRBD1,TRBV5-5,NA,TRBJ1-1,CASTRQGVAGSGTEAFF,TGTGCCAGCACCCGACAGGGGGTCGCCGGTTCGGGCACTGAAGCTTTCTTT